The 9 T cell receptor beta chains listed next were all sequenced from one sample in a study of blood T cell repertoires in COVID-19. Assay used: immunoSEQ multiplex PCR; TCRdb lists only in-frame clones, some missing. The data show some 190,000 clones, roughly 84% seen once. Sequencing input: peripheral blood. Every receptor here comes from a woman aged 80 or older with acute or convalescent COVID-19.

The gene calls are TRBV2 and TRBJ2-7; D unclear. Trimming took off 8 bases at V and 3 bases at J, with 11 bases between the two ends. This CDR3 is 12 amino acids long. From germline, CDR1 is SNHLY and CDR2 FYNNEI. The DNA of the CDR3 is TGTGCCAGCGTCGGGTACCTCTACGAGCAGTACTTC. It specifies CASVGYLYEQYF.

This clone was recorded only once. The chain combines TRBV27 with TRBJ2-7; D possibly corresponds to TRBD2 (5 bases). The germline gives CDR1 MNHEY, CDR2 SMNVEV (reference sequence). V lost 0 bases and J 4 bases, leaving 16 bases between the germline ends. The CDR3 consists of 16 residues. The CDR3 DNA sequence: TGTGCCAGCAGTTTATCCCGGGGTTGGGAGAGGTACGAGCAGTACTTC. Protein product: CASSLSRGWERYEQYF.

CDR3 nucleotides: TGTGCCATCAGTGAGTCACCCGCGGGGGAGGCGGGTGGCTACACCTTC. This translates into CAISESPAGEAGGYTF. The chain links TRBV10-3 to TRBJ1-2, with TRBD1 as a possible D gene (5 bases). Looked up from germline, CDR1 is ENHRY and CDR2 is SYGVKD. This CDR3 contains 16 residues. Trimming removed 0 bases from V and 7 bases from J, with 18 bases in between.

This clone was counted a single time. The chain recombines TRBV27 with TRBJ1-2, with 9 bases identical to TRBD1. CDR1 and CDR2 from the germline V gene are MNHEY and SMNVEV (reference sequence). J gave up 7 bases and V 3 bases, and 18 bases lay outside the gene matches. The CDR3 consists of 18 residues. Here the CDR3 DNA reads TGTGCCAGCAGTTTGGGCCCCCCGGACAGGGGATTATGGGGTGGCTACACCTTC. Its protein product is CASSLGPPDRGLWGGYTF.

The chain links TRBV20-1 to TRBJ1-1; no clear D. Trimming took 3 bases from V and 0 from J, leaving 8 bases between them. The germline V gene has CDR1 DFQATT and CDR2 SNEGSKA (reference sequence). The CDR3 contains 13 residues. This CDR3 is CSASLRMNTEAFF. For the CDR3, the DNA is TGCAGTGCTAGTTTGCGCATGAACACTGAAGCTTTCTTT.

The chain is built from TRBV28 and TRBJ1-2, with no clear D. Germline V gene lookup returns CDR1 MDHEN and CDR2 SYDVKM. This CDR3 spans 15 amino acids. V shed 7 bases and J shed 7 bases, with 22 bases lying between them. CDR3 in DNA: TGTGCCAGCACCCGAGTTGGGCCAAGTCCTATTGGCTACACCTTC. Translating it yields CASTRVGPSPIGYTF.

The V and J genes are TRBV12-3 or TRBV12-4 and TRBJ1-1; 7 bases are a match to TRBD1. Losses at the gene ends were 7 bases for V and 2 bases for J; bases not matched to a gene: 4. This CDR3 spans 13 amino acids. The CDR3 is CASTGTVNTEAFF. CDR3 in DNA: TGTGCCAGCACCGGGACAGTTAACACTGAAGCTTTCTTT.

The CDR3 region is CASSITVGLTEAFF. As DNA, the CDR3 is TGTGCCAGCAGTATTACGGTGGGGCTCACTGAAGCTTTCTTT. J is TRBJ1-1 and V is TRBV2; D is perhaps TRBD1 (5 bases). The CDR3 spans 14 residues. Germline V gene sequence: CDR1 SNHLY, CDR2 FYNNEI. The germline V and J ends were trimmed by 5 bases and 4 bases, with 14 bases remaining between them.

This clone was seen a few times. The chain uses TRBV11-3 and TRBJ2-1; 8 bases match TRBD1. The J segment lost 0 bases and the V segment lost 4 bases, leaving 2 bases of the junction unmatched. Germline CDR1 is SGHNT and CDR2 is YENEEA. The CDR3 loop spans 15 amino acids. This chain's CDR3 is CASSSGQGSYNEQFF. In DNA, the CDR3 is TGTGCCAGCAGCTCAGGACAGGGCTCCTACAATGAGCAGTTCTTC.